A selection of T cell receptor beta chains follows, all from one sample in a study of T cell repertoires in cytomegalovirus infection. Their antigens remain unidentified. One entry per CDR3 protein, called by TCRdb with MiXCR from the reads. This sample has approximately 910,000 distinct CDR3 sequences, with about 33% found just once. This material consisted of cultured CD8+ T cells from PBMCs, taken from culture after CMV antigen stimulation. The origin of the receptors is a human donor in good health (CMV status not recorded). Some clones in this sample may be carry-over from other donors' samples. The CDR3 runs from the conserved cysteine through the conserved F or W. D genes are given only for firm matches. The size entry is marked missing in some rows and otherwise reads once, few, many or a size class.

CASRNSGQRYGYTF	TGTGCCAGCAGAAATAGTGGACAGCGTTATGGCTACACCTTC	few	TRBV12-3/TRBV12-4	TRBJ1-2	NA
CSVNGGARTNYGYTF	TGCAGCGTAAATGGGGGGGCACGGACTAACTATGGCTACACCTTC	NA	TRBV29-1	TRBJ1-2	NA
CASSLDPIEGGYTF	TGTGCCAGCAGCTTAGATCCTATAGAGGGTGGCTACACCTTC	many	TRBV7-3	TRBJ1-2	NA
CSATPRTSSSYEQYF	TGCAGTGCTACCCCCCGGACAAGTAGCTCCTACGAGCAGTACTTC	NA	TRBV20-1	TRBJ2-7	NA
CASSPIAGPGKTQYF	TGTGCCAGCAGTCCAATAGCGGGGCCGGGGAAGACCCAGTACTTC	few	TRBV7-6	TRBJ2-5	TRBD2
CASSLSAGYSYNEQFF	TGTGCCAGCAGTTTATCGGCAGGATACTCCTACAATGAGCAGTTCTTC	few	TRBV27	TRBJ2-1	NA
CSAGGTDVNYGYTF	TGCAGTGCCGGAGGGACAGATGTCAACTATGGCTACACCTTC	NA	TRBV20-1	TRBJ1-2	TRBD1
CASRGKISRHSGNTIYF	TGTGCCAGCCGAGGGAAGATCAGTCGACACTCTGGAAACACCATATATTTT	NA	TRBV2	TRBJ1-3	NA
CASSSLQSGQGAKEKLFF	TGTGCCAGCAGCTCATTACAATCCGGACAGGGGGCAAAGGAAAAACTGTTTTTT	NA	TRBV7-9	TRBJ1-4	TRBD1
CASSSTGPGEAFF	TGTGCCAGCAGTAGTACAGGGCCCGGGGAAGCTTTCTTT	NA	TRBV12-3/TRBV12-4	TRBJ1-1	NA
CASSPRQVTYEQYF	TGTGCCAGCAGTCCTAGGCAAGTTACCTACGAGCAGTACTTC	NA	TRBV6-2/TRBV6-3	TRBJ2-7	NA
CASRTGTVYGYTF	TGTGCCAGCAGAACAGGGACAGTTTATGGCTACACCTTC	NA	TRBV6-1	TRBJ1-2	TRBD1
CAIRGAGGLNEQFF	TGTGCCATCAGGGGCGCAGGGGGGCTCAATGAGCAGTTCTTC	few	TRBV10-3	TRBJ2-1	NA
CASSGGRYEQYF	TGTGCCAGCAGTGGGGGCAGATACGAGCAGTACTTC	NA	TRBV25-1	TRBJ2-7	NA
CASTYGTEETQYF	TGTGCCAGCACTTACGGGACAGAAGAGACCCAGTACTTC	few	TRBV6-6	TRBJ2-5	TRBD1
CASSDLADEQFF	TGTGCCAGCAGTGACCTAGCTGATGAGCAGTTCTTC	few	TRBV6-1	TRBJ2-1	NA
CASSQDLQGHTNEQFF	TGTGCCAGCAGCCAAGATCTGCAGGGCCACACCAATGAGCAGTTCTTC	NA	TRBV4-2	TRBJ2-1	NA
CASSNGDVLGGRYEQYF	TGTGCCAGCAGCAACGGGGATGTGTTGGGGGGGCGGTACGAGCAGTACTTC	many	TRBV7-6	TRBJ2-7	NA